This TCR beta chain was found in a study of pediatric ulcerative colitis. A note on this clone: Antigen: not known.

Trimming at V came to 0 bases and at J to 8 bases, leaving 10 bases not matched to a gene. The CDR3 sequence is 16 residues long. The germline gives CDR1 SGHAT, CDR2 FQNNGV. TCRdb's copy holds only in-frame clones and misses some; the assay was immunoSEQ multiplex PCR. Among tens of thousands of clones listed, 78% were seen once. During colonoscopy, one to two rectal pinch biopsies were collected. Ulcerative colitis patients received no immunosuppressive medication before the diagnostic colonoscopy. Study-wide results and caveats: Repertoires came from total lymphocyte DNA, so rare subsets like regulatory T cells may be missed.

This clonotype originated in a girl under 18 with moderate ulcerative colitis. The chain joins TRBV11-2 to TRBJ1-2, with 9 bases that match TRBD1. Material for sequencing was gut tissue. The CDR3 sequence: CASSLDPRGQGGGYTF. DNA for the CDR3: TGTGCCAGCAGCTTAGATCCCCGGGGACAGGGAGGAGGCTACACCTTC.